Presented here are 25 T cell receptor beta chains from one specimen sequenced in a study of shared clonotypes between healthy human individuals. Only in-frame clones appear in the TCRdb table, and some are missing; sequencing was by immunoSEQ multiplex PCR. Of some 1,400,000 clones in the sample, approximately 96% were seen once. The specimen was naive CD4+ T cells sorted from blood. Sample subset: CD45RA+ positively selected. These receptors came from a man aged 25-40 years in good health.

The chain is built from TRBV10-3 and TRBJ2-2, with 10 positions matching TRBD1. Germline CDR1 reads ENHRY; CDR2 reads SYGVKD. This CDR3 comprises 18 residues. V shed 3 bases, J shed 1 base, and the junction held 8 bases outside the gene matches. The CDR3 loop is CAISDWDRGGRNTGELFF. DNA of the CDR3: TGTGCCATCAGTGACTGGGACAGGGGAGGGAGGAACACCGGGGAGCTGTTTTTT.

This clone was picked up one time. The chain combines TRBV4-3 with TRBJ2-7; 10 nucleotides agree with TRBD2. Germline assignment: CDR1 LGHNA and CDR2 YSLEER. V gave up 0 bases and J gave up 4 bases; unmatched junction bases: 9. CDR3 length: 17 amino acids. CDR3: CASSQDRISSGRYEQYF. In nucleotides, the CDR3 is TGCGCCAGCAGCCAAGATCGCATCTCTAGCGGGAGATACGAGCAGTACTTC.

V usage is TRBV9 and J usage is TRBJ1-1; 8 nucleotides agree with TRBD1. V shed 4 bases and J 3 bases; nucleotides not matched to a gene: 14. CDR1 is SGDLS, CDR2 YYNGEE, per germline. The CDR3 loop spans 17 amino acids. CDR3 bases: TGTGCCAGCAGCCTCCGGACAGGGCTGAATCCGGACACTGAAGCTTTCTTT. Amino acid sequence: CASSLRTGLNPDTEAFF.

The chain uses TRBV18 and TRBJ1-2, with D tentatively TRBD1 (5 bases). V was clipped by 0 bases and J by 5 bases, with 16 bases between them. The germline V gene has CDR1 KGHSH and CDR2 LQKENI. The length of the CDR3 is 16 residues. CDR3 sequence: CASSPPGSSGSYGYTF. CDR3 DNA sequence: TGTGCCAGCTCACCACCCGGGTCTTCAGGGTCGTATGGCTACACCTTC.

This chain connects TRBV27 to TRBJ1-4; 9 bases are shared with TRBD1. This CDR3 region has 14 residues. The junction had 7 bases not matched to a gene; V was cut back by 6 bases and J by 8 bases. Germline lookup yields CDR1 MNHEY and CDR2 SMNVEV (reference sequence). CDR3 amino acids: CASSRDRGVEKLFF. The CDR3 DNA reads as TGTGCCAGCAGCCGTGACAGGGGGGTAGAAAAACTGTTTTTT.

The chain combines TRBV7-2 with TRBJ2-3; possibly TRBD1 for D (5 bases). Germline V gene data show CDR1 as SGHTA and CDR2 as FQGNSA. The CDR3 covers 14 residues. The V and J ends lost 1 base and 2 bases respectively, with 7 bases between them. CDR3 sequence (DNA): TGTGCCAGCAGCTTAGAGGGGCTCACAGATACGCAGTATTTT. It yields the protein CASSLEGLTDTQYF.

The V gene is TRBV2, the J gene TRBJ1-1, with a tentative D call TRBD1 (5 bases). V was cut by 4 bases and J by 4 bases, with 13 bases left in between. Germline CDR1 reads SNHLY; CDR2 reads FYNNEI. This CDR3 spans 14 amino acids. The CDR3 DNA reads as TGTGCCAGCAGTGTAGGGTGGGGGAGCACTGAAGCTTTCTTT. As protein: CASSVGWGSTEAFF.

V is TRBV18 and J is TRBJ2-6, with D perhaps matching TRBD1 (5 bases). Per germline, CDR1 KGHSH and CDR2 LQKENI. The CDR3 contains 16 residues. The V end lost 6 bases, the J end lost 2 bases, and 14 bases lay between the germline ends. CDR3 in amino acids: CASSLKTGPGANVLTF. In DNA form, the CDR3 reads TGTGCCAGCTCCCTGAAAACAGGACCTGGGGCCAACGTCCTGACTTTC.

The rearrangement links TRBV30 to TRBJ1-4; D is undetermined. CDR3 length equals 11 residues. From germline, CDR1 is GTSNPN and CDR2 SVGIG (reference sequence). V shed 2 bases and J shed 5 bases, with 3 bases lying between them. CDR3 residues: CAWSWNEKLFF. The CDR3 nucleotides are TGTGCCTGGAGTTGGAATGAAAAACTGTTTTTT.

The chain joins TRBV15 to TRBJ2-7; 11 bases line up with TRBD1. Germline assignment: CDR1 LNHNV and CDR2 YYDKDF (reference sequence). This CDR3 is 14 amino acids long. The V and J ends lost 7 bases and 7 bases, in that order; junction bases with no gene match: 9. CDR3 sequence: CATKPGTGGGEQYF. CDR3 bases: TGTGCCACCAAACCCGGGACAGGGGGTGGGGAGCAGTACTTC.

This sequence joins TRBV11-2 and TRBJ2-3; D possibly matches TRBD1 or TRBD2 (5 bases each). Per germline, CDR1 SGHAT and CDR2 FQNNGV. The CDR3 length is 17 residues. V dropped 1 base and J dropped 5 bases, with 19 bases sitting between them. This chain's CDR3 is CASSLAQGTSVLDTQYF. CDR3 bases: TGTGCCAGCAGCTTAGCCCAAGGGACGTCGGTTTTAGATACGCAGTATTTT.

The rearrangement links TRBV7-2 to TRBJ2-7, with D unclear. With 5 bases removed from V and 0 bases from J, the gap between germline ends came to 14 bases. The germline V gene encodes CDR1 SGHTA and CDR2 FQGNSA. There are 15 residues in the CDR3. This chain's CDR3 is CASSPQTLSSYEQYF. The CDR3 bases are TGTGCCAGCAGCCCACAAACTTTAAGCTCCTACGAGCAGTACTTC. The whole variable domain, remainder taken from reference TRBV7-2 and TRBJ2-7, is GAGVSQSPSNKVTEKGKDVELRCDPISGHTALYWYRQSLGQGLEFLIYFQGNSAPDKSGLPSDRFSAERTGGSVSTLTIQRTQQEDSAVYLCASSPQTLSSYEQYFGPGTRLTVT.

This rearrangement joins TRBV18 to TRBJ2-3; 11 bases agree with TRBD2. The CDR3 has 16 amino acids. The germline gives CDR1 KGHSH, CDR2 LQKENI. V lost 2 bases, J lost 2 bases, and 3 bases stayed unmatched. The DNA for the CDR3 is TGTGCCAGCTCACCAGTAGCGGGAGGGCTCACAGATACGCAGTATTTT. This translates into CASSPVAGGLTDTQYF.

V usage is TRBV7-2 and J usage is TRBJ1-1; tentative D call: TRBD1 (5 bases). V was cut by 5 bases and J by 1 base, with 14 bases left in between. This CDR3 is 15 amino acids long. The germline V gene encodes CDR1 SGHTA and CDR2 FQGNSA. The CDR3 loop is CASSPQVGGNTEAFF. DNA for the CDR3: TGTGCCAGCAGCCCCCAGGTTGGGGGGAACACTGAAGCTTTCTTT.

V usage is TRBV9 and J usage is TRBJ2-7; 7 positions match TRBD2. In germline, CDR1 is SGDLS, CDR2 YYNGEE. This CDR3 comprises 15 residues. With 4 bases clipped from V and 0 bases from J, the junction kept 7 bases outside the gene matches. The CDR3, as DNA: TGTGCCAGCAGCCCCCGCGGCGGGAGCTCCTACGAGCAGTACTTC. It specifies CASSPRGGSSYEQYF.

This chain joins TRBV7-9 and TRBJ2-7, with D possibly matching TRBD1 (6 bases). The CDR3 contains 14 residues. The V end was cut by 4 bases, the J end by 4 bases, with 14 bases between. Germline V CDR1 and CDR2: SEHNR, FQNEAQ (reference sequence). CDR3 DNA: TGTGCCAGCAGCTCGACCAGGGGTTCTTACGAGCAGTACTTC. As protein: CASSSTRGSYEQYF.

CDR3: CASTTSRDQPQHF. DNA for the CDR3: TGTGCCAGCACCACCTCGCGGGATCAGCCCCAGCATTTT. The gene calls are TRBV28 and TRBJ1-5; unclear D gene. Between the trimmed V and J ends, which lost 7 bases and 5 bases, there was a span of 12 bases. Germline V gene lookup returns CDR1 MDHEN and CDR2 SYDVKM. The CDR3 covers 13 residues. Supplemented by reference TRBV28 and TRBJ1-5, the full variable domain reads DVKVTQSSRYLVKRTGEKVFLECVQDMDHENMFWYRQDPGLGLRLIYFSYDVKMKEKGDIPEGYSVSREKKERFSLILESASTNQTSMYLCASTTSRDQPQHFGDGTRLSIL.

CDR3 in DNA: TGCGCCAGCAGCTTCGGACTAGCTGCCTTCTACGAGCAGTACTTC. Translated, it gives CASSFGLAAFYEQYF. This sequence joins TRBV5-1 and TRBJ2-7; 8 positions match TRBD2. The CDR3 has 15 residues. Per germline, CDR1 SGHRS and CDR2 YFSETQ. V lost 2 bases to trimming and J lost 3 bases; unmatched junction nucleotides: 7.

The V and J genes are TRBV7-6 and TRBJ2-7; the D gene is possibly TRBD2 (5 bases). Germline CDR1 and CDR2: SGHVS and FNYEAQ. The V end was cut by 2 bases, the J end by 5 bases, with 22 bases between. The CDR3 is 17 residues long. Written as DNA, the CDR3 is TGTGCCAGCAGCTTACAAGGCGCGGGTGGCCCTACTGACGAGCAGTACTTC. It encodes CASSLQGAGGPTDEQYF.

This clone was counted once. The rearrangement joins TRBV2 to TRBJ2-5; the D is unclear. Trimming shortened V by 3 bases and J by 5 bases, and 13 bases separated the two germline ends. CDR3 size: 14 residues. Looked up from germline, CDR1 is SNHLY and CDR2 is FYNNEI. The CDR3 is CASSERSVGETQYF. In DNA, the CDR3 is TGTGCCAGCAGTGAGCGGAGCGTTGGGGAGACCCAGTACTTC.

The chain uses TRBV9 and TRBJ2-1; D gene unclear. Germline V gene lookup returns CDR1 SGDLS and CDR2 YYNGEE. The V end was cut by 3 bases, the J end by 7 bases, with 17 bases between. The CDR3 is 15 amino acids. In DNA form, the CDR3 reads TGTGCCAGCAGCGGGCCCGGAGAGTTTGGGAATGAGCAGTTCTTC. As protein: CASSGPGEFGNEQFF.

Written as DNA, the CDR3 is TGTGCCAGCAGCCTCTCTAGCGGGGCCACCTCCTACGAGCAGTACTTC. It is translated as CASSLSSGATSYEQYF. J is TRBJ2-7 and V is TRBV7-2, with 9 bases that match TRBD2. The CDR3 length is 16 residues. Germline V CDR1 and CDR2: SGHTA, FQGNSA. V trimming: 5 bases; J trimming: 0 bases; junction bases outside the gene matches: 8.

The chain couples TRBV2 to TRBJ1-4, with D hard to call. This CDR3 has 13 residues. Germline assignment: CDR1 SNHLY and CDR2 FYNNEI. With 8 bases removed from V and 2 bases from J, the gap between germline ends came to 9 bases. CDR3 sequence: CASVPGTNEKLFF. The CDR3 nucleotides are TGTGCCAGCGTCCCGGGCACTAATGAAAAACTGTTTTTT.

The rearrangement joins TRBV9 to TRBJ2-5; maybe TRBD1 (7 bases). Germline V lookup: CDR1 SGDLS, CDR2 YYNGEE. Deletions cut 4 bases from V and 2 bases from J, with 18 bases between. The CDR3 extends over 16 amino acids. The CDR3: CASSLGGQGDQETQYF. The CDR3 nucleotides read TGTGCCAGCAGCCTAGGGGGGCAGGGGGATCAAGAGACCCAGTACTTC. Based on the CDR3 plus reference TRBV9 and TRBJ2-5, the full variable domain is DSGVTQTPKHLITATGQRVTLRCSPRSGDLSVYWYQQSLDQGLQFLIQYYNGEERAKGNILERFSAQQFPDLHSELNLSSLELGDSALYFCASSLGGQGDQETQYFGPGTRLLVL.

CDR3: CATSRDLGGSNQPQHF. The CDR3 DNA reads TGTGCCACCAGCAGAGATCTGGGGGGTAGCAATCAGCCCCAGCATTTT. The chain is built from TRBV15 and TRBJ1-5; D possibly corresponds to TRBD1 (5 bases). Trimming pared 0 bases from V and 0 bases from J, leaving 9 bases between. Looked up from germline, CDR1 is LNHNV and CDR2 is YYDKDF (reference sequence). The CDR3 has 16 amino acids. Filled out from reference TRBV15 and TRBJ1-5, the complete variable domain reads DAMVIQNPRYQVTQFGKPVTLSCSQTLNHNVMYWYQQKSSQAPKLLFHYYDKDFNNEADTPDNFQSRRPNTSFCFLDIRSPGLGDTAMYLCATSRDLGGSNQPQHFGDGTRLSIL.